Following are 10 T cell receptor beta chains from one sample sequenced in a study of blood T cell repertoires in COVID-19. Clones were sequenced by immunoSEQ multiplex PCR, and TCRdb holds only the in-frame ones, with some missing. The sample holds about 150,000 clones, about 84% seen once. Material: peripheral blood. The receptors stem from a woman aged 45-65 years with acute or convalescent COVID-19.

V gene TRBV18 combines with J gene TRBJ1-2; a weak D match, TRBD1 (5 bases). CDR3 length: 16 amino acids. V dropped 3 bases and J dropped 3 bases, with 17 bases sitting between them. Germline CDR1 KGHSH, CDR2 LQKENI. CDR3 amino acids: CASSPRAGREDYGYTF. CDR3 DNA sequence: TGTGCCAGCTCACCCCGCGCGGGGCGAGAGGACTATGGCTACACCTTC.

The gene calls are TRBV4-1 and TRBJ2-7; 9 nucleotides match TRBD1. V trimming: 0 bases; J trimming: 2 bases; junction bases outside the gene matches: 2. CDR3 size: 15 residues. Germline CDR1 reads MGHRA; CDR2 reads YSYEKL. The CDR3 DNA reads TGCGCCAGCAGCCAAGAAGGGACAGGGCCCTACGAGCAGTACTTC. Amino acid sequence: CASSQEGTGPYEQYF.

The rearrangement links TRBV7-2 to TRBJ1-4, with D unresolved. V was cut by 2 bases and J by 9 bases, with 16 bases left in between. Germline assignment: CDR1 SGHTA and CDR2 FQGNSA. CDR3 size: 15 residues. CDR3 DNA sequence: TGTGCCAGCAGCTTAAGCGGTTCGACGGTTAAAAAACTGTTTTTT. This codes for CASSLSGSTVKKLFF.

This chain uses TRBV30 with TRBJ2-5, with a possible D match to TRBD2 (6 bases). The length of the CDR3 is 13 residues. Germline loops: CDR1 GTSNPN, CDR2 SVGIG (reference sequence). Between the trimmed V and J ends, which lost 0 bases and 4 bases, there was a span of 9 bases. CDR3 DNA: TGTGCCTGGAGTGTCGGGGGTGTAGAGACCCAGTACTTC. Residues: CAWSVGGVETQYF.

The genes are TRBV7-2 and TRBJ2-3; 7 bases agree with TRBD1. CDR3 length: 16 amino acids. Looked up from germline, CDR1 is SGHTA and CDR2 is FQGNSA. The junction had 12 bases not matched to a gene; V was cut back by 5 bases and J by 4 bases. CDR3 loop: CASSGLGGGPADTQYF. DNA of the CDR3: TGTGCCAGCAGCGGGCTAGGGGGCGGACCCGCAGATACGCAGTATTTT.

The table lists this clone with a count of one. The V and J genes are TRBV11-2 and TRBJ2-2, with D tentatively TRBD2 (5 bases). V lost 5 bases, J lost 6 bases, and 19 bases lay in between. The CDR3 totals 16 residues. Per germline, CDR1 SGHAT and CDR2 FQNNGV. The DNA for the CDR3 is TGTGCCAGCAGCGCCCCTTCTCCAACCGGGGCCGGGGAGCTGTTTTTT. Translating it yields CASSAPSPTGAGELFF.

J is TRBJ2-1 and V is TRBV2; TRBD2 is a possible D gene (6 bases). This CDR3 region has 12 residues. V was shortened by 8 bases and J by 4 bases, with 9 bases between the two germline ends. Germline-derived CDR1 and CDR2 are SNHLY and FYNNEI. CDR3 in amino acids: CASGGDYNEQFF. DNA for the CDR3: TGTGCCAGCGGCGGGGATTACAATGAGCAGTTCTTC.

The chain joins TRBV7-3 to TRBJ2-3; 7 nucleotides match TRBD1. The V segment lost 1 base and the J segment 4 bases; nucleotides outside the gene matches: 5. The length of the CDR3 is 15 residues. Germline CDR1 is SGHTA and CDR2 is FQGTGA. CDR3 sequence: CASSLIGQEADTQYF. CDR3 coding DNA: TGTGCCAGCAGCTTAATAGGACAGGAGGCAGATACGCAGTATTTT.

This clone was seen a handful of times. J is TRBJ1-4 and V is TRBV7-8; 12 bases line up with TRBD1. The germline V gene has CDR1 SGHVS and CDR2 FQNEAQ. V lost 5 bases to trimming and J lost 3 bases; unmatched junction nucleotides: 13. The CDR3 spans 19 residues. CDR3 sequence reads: CASSRGGGTGGDPNEKLFF. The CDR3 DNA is TGTGCCAGCAGCCGAGGTGGCGGGACAGGGGGCGACCCTAATGAAAAACTGTTTTTT.

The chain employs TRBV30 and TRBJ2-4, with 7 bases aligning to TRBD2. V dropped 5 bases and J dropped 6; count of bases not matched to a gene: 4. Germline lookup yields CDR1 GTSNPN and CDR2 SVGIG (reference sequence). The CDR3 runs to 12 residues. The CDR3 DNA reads TGTGCCTGGGAGGCGGGGGTAAACATTCAGTACTTC. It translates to CAWEAGVNIQYF.